A single sample is the source of the 20 T cell receptor beta chains below, sequenced in a study of T cell repertoires in cytomegalovirus infection. TCRdb reprocessed the reads with MiXCR, giving one entry per CDR3 protein. This sample has some 390,000 distinct CDR3 sequences, with about a sixth found just once. The sequenced material came from PBMCs. The receptors derive from a human donor in good health (CMV status not recorded). Some clones in this sample may be carry-over from other donors' samples.

The V and J genes are TRBV11-2 and TRBJ2-3; 8 positions match TRBD2. V lost 5 bases to trimming and J lost 4 bases; unmatched junction nucleotides: 5. CDR1 and CDR2 (germline): SGHAT, FQNNGV. The CDR3 has 14 amino acids. For the CDR3, the DNA is TGTGCCAGCAGCCCCCTGACTAGCGCAGATACGCAGTATTTT. Translation gives CASSPLTSADTQYF.

This clonotype came up a few times. The chain links TRBV9 to TRBJ2-7; D assignment may be TRBD1 or TRBD2 (5 bases each). The germline CDR1 and CDR2 sequences are SGDLS and YYNGEE. This CDR3 is built from 13 residues. V was pared by 4 bases and J by 7 bases, with 15 bases between. CDR3: CASSRDAEGEQYF. CDR3 bases: TGTGCCAGCAGCCGGGACGCCGAGGGAGAGCAGTACTTC.

V and J are TRBV12-3 or TRBV12-4 and TRBJ1-5; no definite D call. The ends were cut back, 6 bases at V and 3 bases at J, with 12 bases in the middle. The CDR3 covers 14 residues. Here the CDR3 DNA reads TGTGCCAGCAGCCCCGGGAATTACAATCAGCCCCAGCATTTT. Encoded protein: CASSPGNYNQPQHF.

The chain carries TRBV2 and TRBJ2-5, with 12 bases fitting TRBD2. The V segment lost 5 bases and the J segment 4 bases; nucleotides outside the gene matches: 8. The CDR3 runs to 16 residues. Germline V gene data show CDR1 as SNHLY and CDR2 as FYNNEI. In DNA form, the CDR3 reads TGTGCCAGCAGTCGAGTTCTAGCGGGGGGGAGAGAGACCCAGTACTTC. It encodes CASSRVLAGGRETQYF.

Many counts were recorded for this clonotype. The chain couples TRBV7-2 to TRBJ2-7, with TRBD1 matching 9 bases. V shed 5 bases and J 2 bases; nucleotides not matched to a gene: 4. The germline gives CDR1 SGHTA, CDR2 FQGNSA. This CDR3 region has 14 residues. This CDR3 reads CASSRQGGTYEQYF. CDR3 bases: TGTGCCAGCAGCAGACAGGGGGGTACCTACGAGCAGTACTTC.

The table lists this clonotype with a few counts. For the CDR3, the DNA is TGTGCCAGCAGCTTAGACCGGCAGCCCCAAGAGACCCAGTACTTC. The encoded protein is CASSLDRQPQETQYF. The chain combines TRBV7-9 with TRBJ2-5, with D hard to call. The CDR3 runs to 15 residues. Germline CDR1 reads SEHNR; CDR2 reads FQNEAQ (reference sequence). V was clipped by 1 base and J by 1 base, with 10 bases between them.

This clonotype has a handful of counts. This chain uses TRBV7-2 with TRBJ2-4; D may be TRBD1 (5 bases). Between the trimmed V and J ends, which lost 2 bases and 11 bases, there was a span of 10 bases. CDR1 and CDR2 (germline): SGHTA, FQGNSA. CDR3 size: 12 residues. Here the CDR3 reads CASSLQGRVQYF. The CDR3 coding sequence is TGTGCCAGCAGCTTACAGGGCCGGGTTCAGTACTTC.

This clonotype has ten or more counts. The genes are TRBV10-3 and TRBJ1-2, with TRBD1 identical over 10 bases. The CDR3 runs 16 residues. Germline V gene data show CDR1 as ENHRY and CDR2 as SYGVKD. The ends lost 4 bases at V and 4 bases at J; junction bases unmatched: 9. CDR3 nucleotides: TGTGCCATCAGTGGGACAGGGACAGGGGAACCCTATGGCTACACCTTC. Residues: CAISGTGTGEPYGYTF.

For this clonotype: One end of the junction varies from germline; a read error may be responsible. V and J are TRBV6-1 and TRBJ2-7; 8 bases match TRBD1. The CDR3 runs 11 residues. CDR1 is MNHNS, CDR2 SASEGT, per germline. The CDR3 region has the DNA TGTGCCAGCAGGGAAGGACAGGGCCAGTACTTC. This sequence encodes CASREGQGQYF.

This clonotype was detected only a few times. This chain uses TRBV12-3 or TRBV12-4 with TRBJ2-5, with TRBD2 matching 10 bases. V was pared by 4 bases and J by 1 base, with 3 bases of the junction left unmatched. The CDR3 has 15 residues. The CDR3 DNA reads as TGTGCCAGCAGTTACGTAGCGGGGGGCCAAGAGACCCAGTACTTC. It yields the protein CASSYVAGGQETQYF.

The rearrangement links TRBV23-1 to TRBJ1-2; TRBD1 might be the D (6 bases). TRBV23-1 counts as an open reading frame of uncertain function. Trimming removed 0 bases at V and 6 bases at J, with 14 bases between. This CDR3 region has 15 residues. CDR3 in amino acids: CASSQSGGQEDGYTF. The CDR3 nucleotides read TGCGCCAGCAGTCAATCGGGGGGCCAGGAGGATGGCTACACCTTC.

CDR3 in amino acids: CASSPPAGRSSLEFF. CDR3 DNA: TGCGCCAGCAGCCCCCCGGCGGGGCGCAGTAGTCTAGAGTTCTTC. V is TRBV5-1 and J is TRBJ2-1; perhaps TRBD2 as D (6 bases). Trimming cost V 4 bases and J 14 bases, with 25 bases left between them. This CDR3 is built from 15 residues. Germline values: CDR1 SGHRS, CDR2 YFSETQ.

Many counts were recorded for this clonotype. The rearrangement uses TRBV7-2 and TRBJ2-7; D ambiguous. Germline V gene sequence: CDR1 SGHTA, CDR2 FQGNSA. There are 14 residues in the CDR3. V lost 5 bases, J lost 0 bases, and 11 bases lay in between. CDR3 amino acids: CASSPEQISYEQYF. For the CDR3, the DNA is TGTGCCAGCAGCCCAGAACAGATCTCCTACGAGCAGTACTTC.

This clonotype was picked up a small number of times. The chain has TRBV20-1 and TRBJ1-2; no reliable D call. CDR1 and CDR2 (germline): DFQATT, SNEGSKA (reference sequence). Trimming took 1 base from V and 8 from J, leaving 8 bases between them. CDR3 length equals 11 residues. CDR3 protein: CSARVIGGYTF. CDR3 nucleotide sequence: TGCAGTGCTAGAGTGATCGGAGGCTACACCTTC.

The table lists this clonotype with a few counts. The rearrangement links TRBV7-2 to TRBJ2-2; the D is unclear. CDR3 length: 13 amino acids. Germline V gives CDR1 SGHTA, CDR2 FQGNSA. The V end lost 4 bases, the J end lost 4 bases, and 7 bases lay between the germline ends. CDR3 sequence: CASSWASTGELFF. In DNA, the CDR3 is TGTGCCAGCAGCTGGGCCTCCACCGGGGAGCTGTTTTTT.

This clonotype was recorded many times. The chain joins TRBV12-3 or TRBV12-4 to TRBJ1-1; D perhaps matches TRBD1 (6 bases). The length of the CDR3 is 14 residues. The V end lost 3 bases, the J end lost 3 bases, and 11 bases lay between the germline ends. The CDR3 nucleotides are TGTGCCAGCAGTTTTGGGGGGCAGGACACTGAAGCTTTCTTT. It is translated as CASSFGGQDTEAFF.

Many counts were recorded for this clonotype. The J gene is TRBJ2-2, the V gene TRBV7-6; D is unclear. The CDR3 is made up of 14 amino acids. Germline CDR1 is SGHVS and CDR2 is FNYEAQ. V lost 2 bases and J lost 6, with 10 bases in between. The CDR3 DNA sequence: TGTGCCAGCAGCTTACAAACTGGGGCCGGGGAGCTGTTTTTT. Translated: CASSLQTGAGELFF.

J is TRBJ2-5 and V is TRBV20-1; D gene uncertain. The V end was cut by 1 base, the J end by 6 bases, with 9 bases between. CDR1 DFQATT and CDR2 SNEGSKA come from the germline V gene (reference sequence). This CDR3 has 12 residues. CDR3 sequence: CSARVPTKTQYF. The CDR3 DNA reads TGCAGTGCTAGAGTGCCAACGAAGACCCAGTACTTC.

This clonotype was seen only a few times. In DNA form, the CDR3 reads TGTGCCTGGAACCTGGCAGGGCCGCAGGGTACGCAGTATTTT. Protein sequence: CAWNLAGPQGTQYF. The gene calls are TRBV30 and TRBJ2-3; the D gene is possibly TRBD1 (5 bases). Between the trimmed V and J ends, which lost 4 bases and 8 bases, there was a span of 19 bases. This CDR3 comprises 14 residues. Germline V lookup: CDR1 GTSNPN, CDR2 SVGIG (reference sequence).

This clonotype has a count of ten or more. The chain links TRBV7-2 to TRBJ2-7, with D unclear. The CDR3 contains 14 residues. Germline CDR1 reads SGHTA; CDR2 reads FQGNSA. V lost 5 bases and J lost 6, with 17 bases in between. This chain's CDR3 is CASSPRGPTSEQYF. CDR3 in DNA: TGTGCCAGCAGCCCACGTGGACCTACTTCCGAGCAGTACTTC.